This T cell receptor (beta chain) emerged from a study of prognosis after radiotherapy for stage I lung cancer. Overall study context: Under 15 cases involved newly diagnosed primary stage I lung tumors, and about five involved oligometastatic NSCLC subsequent to surgical resection of the primary tumor. Study-wide results and limits: The median unique TCR clone count dropped from approximately 9,600 to 7,200 after stereotactic body radiation therapy.

The study amplified the TCR beta CDR3 region from genomic DNA. This amplification was carried out by two rounds of multiplex PCR. Primers (each specific to one TRBV or TRBJ gene) were used in first-round PCR. A second round of PCR was carried out using universal primers. Each CDR3 protein is one row after TCRdb ran MiXCR on the multiplex PCR reads. The profile shows about 14,000 distinct CDR3 sequences, 50% to 65% of them singletons. A note on this clonotype: The antigen is undetermined.

The TCR comes from a donor older than 45 with non-small cell lung cancer. The specimen comprised PBMCs, sampled before or after stereotactic body radiation therapy (not recorded which).

CDR3 protein: CSAQGGTRNQPQHF. DNA for the CDR3: TGCAGTGCTCAGGGGGGGACAAGGAACCAGCCCCAGCATTTT. This chain connects TRBV20-1 to TRBJ1-5; 7 nucleotides match TRBD1. The junction had 11 bases not matched to a gene; V was cut back by 5 bases and J by 7 bases. Germline V gene data show CDR1 as DFQATT and CDR2 as SNEGSKA (reference sequence). This CDR3 is 14 amino acids long.